This T cell receptor (beta chain) originates from a study of cytomegalovirus exposure and HLA in healthy donors (dated by TCRdb to 2016 to 2017). The study in broad terms: According to a later analysis, the approximately 120 validation repertoires were produced on the same platform as the 666 repertoires of the first cohort. To predict cytomegalovirus infection status, the study brought together high-throughput TCR immunosequencing, statistical association of individual TCRs with disease status, and machine learning. The aim of the study was to test whether cataloging public T cell receptors could identify signatures of past pathogen exposure. Besides the first cohort of under 700 subjects, a separate validation cohort made up of 120 or so different subjects was used. What the authors observed across the whole study: The validation cohort had no HLA typing available for a later analysis, so co-occurrence within that cohort was assessed over all 130 or so repertoires. The classifier was reported to diagnose cytomegalovirus status with high specificity and sensitivity in both the original and validation cohorts. Subsequent analysis determined that TCRs grouped into clusters in the first cohort also showed a tendency toward co-occurrence across the 130 or so validation repertoires, and 90% to 95% of cluster scores exceeded 0. In vitro tests confirmed that a few of the cytomegalovirus-associated TCR beta chains recognize cytomegalovirus antigens. It was suggested by the authors that the approach could potentially be generalized to other disease states and immunological phenotypes. The study listed 150 to 200 TCR beta chains as associated with cytomegalovirus. Across donors, most TCR sequences were observed very rarely, whereas some public TCRs were present in many individuals.

The donors were included in the validation cohort of some 120 subjects, a group kept apart from the approximately 700-subject first cohort. The CDR3 goes from the cysteine to the phenylalanine over 11 residues. CDR3 DNA is the only sequence kept; it has 33 bases, read in frame from the first base. Sequences DFQATT (CDR1) and SNEGSKA (CDR2) are obtained from the germline V gene (reference sequence). V is shortened by 6 bases, J by 3 bases, and the region joining them spans 6 bases. The library was produced with the immunoSEQ multiplex PCR assay. The authors processed their data as follows. A statistical classification framework was built to diagnose cytomegalovirus status from the catalog of TCR beta chain sequences. In TCRdb, the immuneACCESS table is reduced to in-frame sequences with V and J assigned. These tables do not hold every clone; where another copy was compared, an unresolved V gene accounts for under half, and the others remain unexplained. The D gene and trimming were derived from the DNA, and the V and J assignments and clone size from that table. This sample holds 220,000 or so clones; under 95% were observed only once. Around 1% of the sample goes to the ten largest clones.

About this clone: Its antigen specificity is not known. Per-base qualities were not stored, and no clone one base away is much larger.

This receptor was taken from a woman under 30 in good health and CMV-seronegative. The rearranged segments are TRBV20-1 and TRBJ2-1; the D gene is unclear. The sequencing sample was made of PBMCs. The CDR3 region reads CSAYLYNEQFF. The nucleotides are TGCAGTGCCTACCTCTACAATGAGCAGTTCTTC.